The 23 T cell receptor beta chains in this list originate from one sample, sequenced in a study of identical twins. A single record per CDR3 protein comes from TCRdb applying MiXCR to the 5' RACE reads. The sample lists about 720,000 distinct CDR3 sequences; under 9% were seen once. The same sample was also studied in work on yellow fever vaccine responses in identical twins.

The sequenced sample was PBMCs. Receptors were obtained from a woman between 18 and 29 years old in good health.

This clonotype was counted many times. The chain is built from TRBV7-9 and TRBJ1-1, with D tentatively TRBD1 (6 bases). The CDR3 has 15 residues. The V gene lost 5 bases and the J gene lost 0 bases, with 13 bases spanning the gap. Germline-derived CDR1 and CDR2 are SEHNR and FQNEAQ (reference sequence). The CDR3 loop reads CASSPNREMNTEAFF. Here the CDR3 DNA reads TGTGCCAGCAGCCCCAACAGGGAAATGAACACTGAAGCTTTCTTT.

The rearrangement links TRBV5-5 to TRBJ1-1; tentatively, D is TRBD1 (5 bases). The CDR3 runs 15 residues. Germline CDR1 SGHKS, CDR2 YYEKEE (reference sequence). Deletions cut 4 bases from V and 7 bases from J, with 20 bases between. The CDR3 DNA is TGTGCCAGCAGCCTAACCCTACTCGGGACCGATGAAGCTTTCTTT. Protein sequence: CASSLTLLGTDEAFF.

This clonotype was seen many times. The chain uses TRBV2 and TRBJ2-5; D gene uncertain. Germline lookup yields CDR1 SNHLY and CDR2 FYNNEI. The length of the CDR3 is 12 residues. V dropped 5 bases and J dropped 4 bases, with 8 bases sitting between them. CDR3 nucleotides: TGTGCCAGCAGTCGCCCGGGAGAGACCCAGTACTTC. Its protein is CASSRPGETQYF. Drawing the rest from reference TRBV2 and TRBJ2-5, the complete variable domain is EPEVTQTPSHQVTQMGQEVILRCVPISNHLYFYWYRQILGQKVEFLVSFYNNEISEKSEIFDDQFSVERPDGSNFTLKIRSTKLEDSAMYFCASSRPGETQYFGPGTRLLVL.

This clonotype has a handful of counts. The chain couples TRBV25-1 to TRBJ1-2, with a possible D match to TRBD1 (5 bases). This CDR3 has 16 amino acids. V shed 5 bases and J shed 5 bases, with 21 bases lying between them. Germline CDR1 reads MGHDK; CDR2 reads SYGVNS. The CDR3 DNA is TGTGCCAGCAGTCCGGGACCGTCCAATACCCTTTATGGCTACACCTTC. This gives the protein CASSPGPSNTLYGYTF.

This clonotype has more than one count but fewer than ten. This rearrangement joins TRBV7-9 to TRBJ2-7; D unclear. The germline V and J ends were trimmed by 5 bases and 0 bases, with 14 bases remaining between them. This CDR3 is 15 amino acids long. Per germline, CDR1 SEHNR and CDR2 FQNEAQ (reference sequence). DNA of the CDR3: TGTGCCAGCAGCCCCCCCCCGGTTAGCTCCTACGAGCAGTACTTC. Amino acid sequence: CASSPPPVSSYEQYF. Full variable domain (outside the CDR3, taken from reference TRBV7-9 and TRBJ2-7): DTGVSQNPRHKITKRGQNVTFRCDPISEHNRLYWYRQTLGQGPEFLTYFQNEAQLEKSRLLSDRFSAERPKGSFSTLEIQRTEQGDSAMYLCASSPPPVSSYEQYFGPGTRLTVT.

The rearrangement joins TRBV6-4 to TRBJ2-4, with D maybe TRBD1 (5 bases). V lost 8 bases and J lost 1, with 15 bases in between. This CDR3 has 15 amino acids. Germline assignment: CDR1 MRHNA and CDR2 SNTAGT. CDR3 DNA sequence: TGTGCCAGCCGACCCAGGGATGTGGCCAAAAACATTCAGTACTTC. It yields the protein CASRPRDVAKNIQYF.

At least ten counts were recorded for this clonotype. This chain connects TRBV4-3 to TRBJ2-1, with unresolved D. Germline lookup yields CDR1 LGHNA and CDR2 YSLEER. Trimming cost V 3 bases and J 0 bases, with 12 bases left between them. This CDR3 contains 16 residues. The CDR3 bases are TGCGCCAGCAGCCAGGGATTGGGGATCTCCTACAATGAGCAGTTCTTC. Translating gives CASSQGLGISYNEQFF.

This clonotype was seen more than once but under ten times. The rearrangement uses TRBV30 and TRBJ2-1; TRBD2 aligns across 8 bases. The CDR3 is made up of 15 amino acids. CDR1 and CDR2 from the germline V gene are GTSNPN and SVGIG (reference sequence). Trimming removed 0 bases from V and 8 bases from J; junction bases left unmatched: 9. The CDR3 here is CAWSVGGTSIDEQFF. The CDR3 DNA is TGTGCCTGGAGTGTAGGCGGGACTAGTATCGATGAGCAGTTCTTC.

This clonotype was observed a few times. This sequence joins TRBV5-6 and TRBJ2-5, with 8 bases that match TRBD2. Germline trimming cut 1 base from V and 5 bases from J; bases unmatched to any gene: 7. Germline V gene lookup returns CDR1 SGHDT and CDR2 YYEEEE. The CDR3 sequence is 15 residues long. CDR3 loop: CASSLSPGRGETQYF. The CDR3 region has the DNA TGTGCCAGCAGCTTGAGCCCCGGGAGGGGCGAGACCCAGTACTTC.

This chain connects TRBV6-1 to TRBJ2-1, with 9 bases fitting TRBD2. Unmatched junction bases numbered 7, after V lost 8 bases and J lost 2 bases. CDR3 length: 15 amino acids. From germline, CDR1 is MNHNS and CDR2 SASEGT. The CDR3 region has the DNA TGTGCCAGCCAGACTAGCGGCAGAACCTACAATGAGCAGTTCTTC. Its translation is CASQTSGRTYNEQFF.

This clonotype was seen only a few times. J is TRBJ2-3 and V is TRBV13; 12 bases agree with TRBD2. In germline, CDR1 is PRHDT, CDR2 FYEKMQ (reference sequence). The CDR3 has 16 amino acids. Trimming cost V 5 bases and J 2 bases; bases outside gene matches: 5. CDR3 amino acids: CASSPRTSGDTDTQYF. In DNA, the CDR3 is TGTGCCAGCAGCCCGAGGACTAGCGGGGACACAGATACGCAGTATTTT.

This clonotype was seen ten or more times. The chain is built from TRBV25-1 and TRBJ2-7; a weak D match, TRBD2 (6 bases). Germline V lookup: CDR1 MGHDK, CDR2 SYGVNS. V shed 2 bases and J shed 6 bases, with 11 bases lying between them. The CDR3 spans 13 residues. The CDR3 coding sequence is TGTGCCAGCAGTGAACTCGGGAGTGGCGAGCAGTACTTC. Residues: CASSELGSGEQYF.

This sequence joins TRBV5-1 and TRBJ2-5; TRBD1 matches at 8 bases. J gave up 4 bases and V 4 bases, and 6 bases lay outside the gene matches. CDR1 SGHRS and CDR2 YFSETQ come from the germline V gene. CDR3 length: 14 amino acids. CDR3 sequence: CASSGATGVETQYF. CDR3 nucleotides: TGCGCCAGCAGCGGAGCGACAGGGGTAGAGACCCAGTACTTC.

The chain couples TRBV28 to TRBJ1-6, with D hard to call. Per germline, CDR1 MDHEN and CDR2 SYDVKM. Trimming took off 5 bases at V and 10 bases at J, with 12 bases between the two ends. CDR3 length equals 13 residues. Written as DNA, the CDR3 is TGTGCCAGCAGTAAACAGCGGTCGTCACCCCTCCACTTT. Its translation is CASSKQRSSPLHF.

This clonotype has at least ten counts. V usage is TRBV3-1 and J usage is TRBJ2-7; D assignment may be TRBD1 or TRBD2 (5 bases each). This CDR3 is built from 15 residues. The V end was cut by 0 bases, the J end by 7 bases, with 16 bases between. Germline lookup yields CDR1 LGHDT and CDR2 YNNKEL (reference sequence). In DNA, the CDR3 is TGTGCCAGCAGCCAAGATCCCGGGACCCAGAGGGAGCAGTACTTC. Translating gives CASSQDPGTQREQYF.

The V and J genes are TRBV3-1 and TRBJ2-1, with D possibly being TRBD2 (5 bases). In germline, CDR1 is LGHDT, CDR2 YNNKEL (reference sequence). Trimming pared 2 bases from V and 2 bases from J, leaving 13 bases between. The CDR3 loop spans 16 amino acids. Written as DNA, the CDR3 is TGTGCCAGCAGCCAACTTTTCGGGGATACCTACAATGAGCAGTTCTTC. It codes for CASSQLFGDTYNEQFF.

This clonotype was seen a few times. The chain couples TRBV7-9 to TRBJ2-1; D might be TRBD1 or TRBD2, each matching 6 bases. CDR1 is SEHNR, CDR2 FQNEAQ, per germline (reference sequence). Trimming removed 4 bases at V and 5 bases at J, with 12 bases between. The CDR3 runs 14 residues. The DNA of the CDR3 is TGTGCCAGCAGCTGGGGGGACACCAACAATGAGCAGTTCTTC. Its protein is CASSWGDTNNEQFF.

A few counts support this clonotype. In nucleotides, the CDR3 is TGTGCCAGCAGCTTTCGGACTAGCGGGGGCCGGAACATTCAGTACTTC. Translating it yields CASSFRTSGGRNIQYF. The rearrangement joins TRBV7-2 to TRBJ2-4, with 13 bases aligning to TRBD2. This CDR3 contains 16 residues. The V gene end was trimmed by 3 bases and the J gene end by 7 bases; junction bases not matched to a gene: 6. The germline CDR1 and CDR2 sequences are SGHTA and FQGNSA. Using reference TRBV7-2 and TRBJ2-4 for the parts outside the CDR3, the full variable domain is GAGVSQSPSNKVTEKGKDVELRCDPISGHTALYWYRQSLGQGLEFLIYFQGNSAPDKSGLPSDRFSAERTGGSVSTLTIQRTQQEDSAVYLCASSFRTSGGRNIQYFGAGTRLSVL.

The CDR3 DNA follows: TGTGCCAGCACCTGGGCCTACAATGAGCAGTTCTTC. Its translation: CASTWAYNEQFF. The chain is built from TRBV12-3 or TRBV12-4 and TRBJ2-1; no reliable D call. The CDR3 covers 12 residues. Trimming left V 7 bases short and J 2 bases short, with 6 bases between.

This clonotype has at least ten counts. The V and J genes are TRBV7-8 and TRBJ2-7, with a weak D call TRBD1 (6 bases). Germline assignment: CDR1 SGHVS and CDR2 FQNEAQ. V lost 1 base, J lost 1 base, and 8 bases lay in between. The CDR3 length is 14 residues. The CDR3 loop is CASSLVRGSYEQYF. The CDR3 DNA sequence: TGTGCCAGCAGCTTAGTGAGGGGGTCCTACGAGCAGTACTTC.

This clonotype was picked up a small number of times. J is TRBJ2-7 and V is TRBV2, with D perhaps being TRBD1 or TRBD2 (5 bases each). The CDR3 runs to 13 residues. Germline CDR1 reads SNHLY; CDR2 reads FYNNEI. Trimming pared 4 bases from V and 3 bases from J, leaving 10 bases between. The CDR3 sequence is CASSGYGGYEQYF. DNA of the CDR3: TGTGCCAGCAGTGGATATGGGGGCTACGAGCAGTACTTC.

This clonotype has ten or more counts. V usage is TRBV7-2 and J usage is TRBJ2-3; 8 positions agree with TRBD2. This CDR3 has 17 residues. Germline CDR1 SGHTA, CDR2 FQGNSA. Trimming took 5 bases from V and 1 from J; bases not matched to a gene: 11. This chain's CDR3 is CASSPPVRREGTDTQYF. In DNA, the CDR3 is TGTGCCAGCAGCCCGCCGGTGCGGCGGGAGGGCACAGATACGCAGTATTTT.

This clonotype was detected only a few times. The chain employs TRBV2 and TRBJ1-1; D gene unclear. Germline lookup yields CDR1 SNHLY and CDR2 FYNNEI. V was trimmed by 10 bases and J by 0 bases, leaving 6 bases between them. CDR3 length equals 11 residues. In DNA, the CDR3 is TGTGCCACCGGAGTGAACACTGAAGCTTTCTTT. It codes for CATGVNTEAFF.